The 13 T cell receptor beta chains below come from one sample, sequenced in a study of T cell responses to AZD1222 COVID-19 vaccine. The protocol was immunoSEQ multiplex PCR, while the TCRdb copy is restricted to in-frame clones and leaves out a portion. The sample lists 75,000 to 85,000 clones, about 90% occurring once. The source was peripheral blood, collected on day 0 of AZD1222 vaccination. The receptors were gathered from an adult in good health.

CDR3 nucleotide sequence: TGCGCCAGCAGCTTGGGGACAGTTCCTGAGCAGTTCTTC. Translated: CASSLGTVPEQFF. The rearrangement links TRBV5-1 to TRBJ2-1; D may be TRBD1 (6 bases). CDR1 SGHRS and CDR2 YFSETQ come from the germline V gene. The CDR3 is made up of 13 amino acids. V lost 0 bases, J lost 9 bases, and 10 bases lay in between.

This clone was observed once. This chain connects TRBV19 to TRBJ2-1; D is undetermined. The CDR3 contains 15 residues. Germline-derived CDR1 and CDR2 are LNHDA and SQIVND (reference sequence). Trimming took off 3 bases at V and 6 bases at J, with 15 bases between the two ends. This chain's CDR3 is CASSIRRESINEQFF. CDR3 bases: TGTGCCAGTAGTATTCGTAGGGAATCAATCAATGAGCAGTTCTTC.

The chain is built from TRBV27 and TRBJ1-2; D possibly corresponds to TRBD1 (6 bases). The germline V gene has CDR1 MNHEY and CDR2 SMNVEV (reference sequence). The V end lost 4 bases, the J end lost 4 bases, and 10 bases lay between the germline ends. This CDR3 contains 13 residues. The CDR3 is CASSYKGVYGYTF. CDR3 DNA sequence: TGTGCCAGCAGTTACAAGGGGGTCTATGGCTACACCTTC.

This clone was observed once. V gene TRBV4-2 combines with J gene TRBJ2-3; 9 nucleotides line up with TRBD2. Germline V gene data show CDR1 as LGHNA and CDR2 as YNFKEQ. The CDR3 covers 18 residues. V trimming: 4 bases; J trimming: 2 bases; junction bases outside the gene matches: 13. In nucleotides, the CDR3 is TGTGCCAGCAGCCTACAGTCAGGCGGGAGGGCTCACACAGATACGCAGTATTTT. It codes for CASSLQSGGRAHTDTQYF.

The chain joins TRBV7-8 to TRBJ2-3; perhaps D is TRBD1 or TRBD2 (5 bases each). Germline V gene lookup returns CDR1 SGHVS and CDR2 FQNEAQ. V was cut by 6 bases and J by 2 bases, with 18 bases left in between. This CDR3 region has 16 residues. The CDR3 bases are TGTGCCAGCAGGTCTAAGGGACCGAACCCCACAGATACGCAGTATTTT. It encodes CASRSKGPNPTDTQYF. The entire variable domain, with the rest obtained from reference TRBV7-8 and TRBJ2-3, is as follows: GAGVSQSPRYKVAKRGQDVALRCDPISGHVSLFWYQQALGQGPEFLTYFQNEAQLDKSGLPSDRFFAERPEGSVSTLKIQRTQQEDSAVYLCASRSKGPNPTDTQYFGPGTRLTVL.

This chain links TRBV5-1 with TRBJ1-5, with a weak D call TRBD1 (6 bases). The CDR3 totals 15 residues. Per the germline V gene, CDR1 is SGHRS and CDR2 is YFSETQ. Trimming cost V 0 bases and J 10 bases, with 17 bases left between them. CDR3 in DNA: TGCGCCAGCAGCTTGGATGTGGGACAATCGTCTCCCCAGCATTTT. Its protein product is CASSLDVGQSSPQHF.

The rearrangement links TRBV13 to TRBJ2-5, with 8 bases fitting TRBD1. V was clipped by 2 bases and J by 5 bases; unmatched bases: 7. Germline assignment: CDR1 PRHDT and CDR2 FYEKMQ (reference sequence). The CDR3 length is 15 residues. DNA for the CDR3: TGTGCCAGCAGCTTACGGGCAGGGGGCGAGGAGACCCAGTACTTC. It codes for CASSLRAGGEETQYF.

The chain combines TRBV25-1 with TRBJ2-1; the match to TRBD2 covers 9 bases. Germline V gene sequence: CDR1 MGHDK, CDR2 SYGVNS. CDR3 length: 16 residues. Unmatched junction bases numbered 8, after V lost 3 bases and J lost 5 bases. The CDR3 protein is CASSDPAGGPHNEQFF. CDR3 bases: TGTGCCAGCAGTGACCCAGCGGGGGGCCCTCACAATGAGCAGTTCTTC.

The rearrangement links TRBV11-2 to TRBJ1-1, with D hard to call. The germline CDR1 and CDR2 sequences are SGHAT and FQNNGV. Between the trimmed V and J ends, which lost 0 bases and 4 bases, there was a span of 6 bases. The CDR3 contains 13 residues. The chain's CDR3 is CASSLDRLTEAFF. CDR3 DNA: TGTGCCAGCAGCTTAGATCGGCTCACTGAAGCTTTCTTT.

This chain connects TRBV28 to TRBJ1-3, with a tentative D call TRBD1 (6 bases). The CDR3 spans 19 residues. Germline-derived CDR1 and CDR2 are MDHEN and SYDVKM. Trimming removed 6 bases from V and 0 bases from J, with 24 bases in between. The CDR3: CASSKTGVGGDYSGNTIYF. In nucleotides, the CDR3 is TGTGCCAGCAGCAAGACAGGCGTAGGAGGGGATTACTCTGGAAACACCATATATTTT.

V usage is TRBV5-1 and J usage is TRBJ2-7; 9 positions agree with TRBD1. The CDR3 spans 16 residues. The V gene's germline CDR1 is SGHRS and CDR2 YFSETQ. Germline trimming cut 5 bases from V and 2 bases from J; bases unmatched to any gene: 11. Here the CDR3 reads CASRELGQGGPYEQYF. CDR3 DNA: TGCGCCAGCAGAGAGTTGGGACAGGGAGGGCCCTACGAGCAGTACTTC.

This chain joins TRBV28 and TRBJ1-4; D uncertain. V was trimmed by 9 bases and J by 3 bases, leaving 11 bases between them. Germline-derived CDR1 and CDR2 are MDHEN and SYDVKM. The CDR3 runs to 13 residues. CDR3 coding DNA: TGTGCCAGTGGGTGGGTTGCTAATGAAAAACTGTTTTTT. Residues: CASGWVANEKLFF.

The V gene is TRBV18, the J gene TRBJ2-3, with 7 bases fitting TRBD2. Germline CDR1 is KGHSH and CDR2 is LQKENI. CDR3 length: 15 amino acids. After removal of 5 bases from V and 0 bases from J, the junction contained 5 bases not matched to a gene. CDR3 nucleotide sequence: TGTGCCAGCTCATCATCTAGCGGCAGCACAGATACGCAGTATTTT. This gives the protein CASSSSSGSTDTQYF. The variable domain in full, with the rest retrieved from reference TRBV18 and TRBJ2-3, is NAGVMQNPRHLVRRRGQEARLRCSPMKGHSHVYWYRQLPEEGLKFMVYLQKENIIDESGMPKERFSAEFPKEGPSILRIQQVVRGDSAAYFCASSSSSGSTDTQYFGPGTRLTVL.